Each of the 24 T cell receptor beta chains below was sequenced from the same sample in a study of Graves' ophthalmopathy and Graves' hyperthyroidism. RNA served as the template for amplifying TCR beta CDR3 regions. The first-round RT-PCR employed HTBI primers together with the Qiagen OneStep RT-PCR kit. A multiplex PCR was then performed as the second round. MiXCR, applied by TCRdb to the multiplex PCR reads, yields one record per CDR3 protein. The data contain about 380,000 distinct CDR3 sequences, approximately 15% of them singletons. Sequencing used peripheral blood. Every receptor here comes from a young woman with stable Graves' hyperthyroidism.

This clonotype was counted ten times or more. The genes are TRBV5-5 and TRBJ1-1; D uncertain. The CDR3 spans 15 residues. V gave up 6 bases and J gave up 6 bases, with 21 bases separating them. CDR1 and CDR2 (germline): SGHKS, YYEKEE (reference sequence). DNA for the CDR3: TGTGCCAGCACGCCCAACCCGCTGGGTTACGCTGAAGCTTTCTTT. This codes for CASTPNPLGYAEAFF.

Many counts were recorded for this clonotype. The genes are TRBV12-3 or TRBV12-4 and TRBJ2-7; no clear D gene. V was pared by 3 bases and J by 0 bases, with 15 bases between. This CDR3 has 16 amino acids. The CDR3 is CASSFAAPRNSYEQYF. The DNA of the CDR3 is TGTGCCAGCAGTTTCGCGGCCCCACGTAACTCCTACGAGCAGTACTTC.

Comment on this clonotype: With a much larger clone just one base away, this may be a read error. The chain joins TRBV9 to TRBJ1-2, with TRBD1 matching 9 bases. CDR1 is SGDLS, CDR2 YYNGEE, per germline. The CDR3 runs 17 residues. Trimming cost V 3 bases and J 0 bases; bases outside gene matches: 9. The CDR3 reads CASSGRGQGRTNYGYTF. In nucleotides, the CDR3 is TGTGCCAGCAGCGGAAGGGGACAGGGAAGAACTAACTATGGCTACACCTTC.

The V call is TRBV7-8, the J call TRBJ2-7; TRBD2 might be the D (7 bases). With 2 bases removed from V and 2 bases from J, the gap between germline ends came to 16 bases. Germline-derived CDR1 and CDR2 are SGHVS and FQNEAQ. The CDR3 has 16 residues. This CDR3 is CASSLYSGGATYEQYF. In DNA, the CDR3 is TGTGCCAGCAGCTTATATAGTGGGGGGGCGACCTACGAGCAGTACTTC.

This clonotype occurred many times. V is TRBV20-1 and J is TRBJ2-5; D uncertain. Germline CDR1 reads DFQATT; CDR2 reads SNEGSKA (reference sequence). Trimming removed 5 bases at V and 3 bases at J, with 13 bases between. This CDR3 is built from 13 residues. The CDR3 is CSAPRVGEETQYF. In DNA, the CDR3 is TGCAGTGCTCCCCGGGTGGGCGAAGAGACCCAGTACTTC.

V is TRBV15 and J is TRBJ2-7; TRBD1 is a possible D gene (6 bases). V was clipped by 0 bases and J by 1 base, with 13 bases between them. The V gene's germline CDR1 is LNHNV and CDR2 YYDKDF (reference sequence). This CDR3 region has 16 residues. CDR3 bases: TGTGCCACCAGCAGAGATATAGGGGGAATATCCTACGAGCAGTACTTC. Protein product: CATSRDIGGISYEQYF.

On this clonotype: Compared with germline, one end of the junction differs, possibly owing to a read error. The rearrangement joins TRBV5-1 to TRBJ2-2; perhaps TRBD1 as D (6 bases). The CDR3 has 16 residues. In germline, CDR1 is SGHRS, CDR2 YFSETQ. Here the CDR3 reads CASSLVAGENTGELCF. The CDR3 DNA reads TGCGCCAGCAGCTTGGTGGCAGGGGAGAACACCGGGGAGCTGTGTTTT.

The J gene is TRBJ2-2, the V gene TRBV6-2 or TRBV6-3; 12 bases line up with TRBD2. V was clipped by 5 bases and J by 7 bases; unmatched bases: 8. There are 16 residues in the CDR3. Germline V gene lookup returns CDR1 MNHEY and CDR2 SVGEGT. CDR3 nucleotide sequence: TGTGCCAGCAGTCAAAACCTAGCGGGAGGGAGCGGGGAGCTGTTTTTT. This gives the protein CASSQNLAGGSGELFF.

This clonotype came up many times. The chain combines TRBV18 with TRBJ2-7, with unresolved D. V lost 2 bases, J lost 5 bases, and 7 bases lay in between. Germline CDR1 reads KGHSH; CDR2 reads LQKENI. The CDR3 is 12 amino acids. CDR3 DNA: TGTGCCAGCTCACCAGGGGTAAACGAGCAGTACTTC. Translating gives CASSPGVNEQYF.

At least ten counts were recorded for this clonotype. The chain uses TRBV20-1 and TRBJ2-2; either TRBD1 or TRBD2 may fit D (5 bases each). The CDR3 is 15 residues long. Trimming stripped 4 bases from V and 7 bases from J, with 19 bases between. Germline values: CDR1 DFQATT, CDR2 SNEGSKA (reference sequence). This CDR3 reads CSAISRDVGVGELFF. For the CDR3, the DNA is TGCAGTGCTATATCCAGGGACGTAGGAGTCGGGGAGCTGTTTTTT.

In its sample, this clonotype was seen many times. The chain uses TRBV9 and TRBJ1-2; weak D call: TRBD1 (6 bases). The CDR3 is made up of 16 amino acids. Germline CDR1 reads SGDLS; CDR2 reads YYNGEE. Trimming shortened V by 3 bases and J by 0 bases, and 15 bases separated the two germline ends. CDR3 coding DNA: TGTGCCAGCAGCGCCAACCAGGAGGGGGCTAACTATGGCTACACCTTC. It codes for CASSANQEGANYGYTF.

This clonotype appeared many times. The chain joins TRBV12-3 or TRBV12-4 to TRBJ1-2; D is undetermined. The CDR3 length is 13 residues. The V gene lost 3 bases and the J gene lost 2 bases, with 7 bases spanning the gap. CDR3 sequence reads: CASSLDGNYGYTF. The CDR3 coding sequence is TGTGCCAGCAGTTTGGACGGGAACTATGGCTACACCTTC.

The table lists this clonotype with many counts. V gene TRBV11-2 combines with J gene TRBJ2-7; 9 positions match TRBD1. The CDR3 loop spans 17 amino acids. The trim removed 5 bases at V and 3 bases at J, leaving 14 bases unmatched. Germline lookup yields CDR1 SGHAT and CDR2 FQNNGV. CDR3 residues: CASSPSPWDRVSYEQYF. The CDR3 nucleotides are TGTGCCAGCAGCCCCTCCCCATGGGACAGGGTAAGCTACGAGCAGTACTTC. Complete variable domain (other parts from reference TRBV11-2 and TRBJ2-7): EAGVAQSPRYKIIEKRQSVAFWCNPISGHATLYWYQQILGQGPKLLIQFQNNGVVDDSQLPKDRFSAERLKGVDSTLKIQPAKLEDSAVYLCASSPSPWDRVSYEQYFGPGTRLTVT.

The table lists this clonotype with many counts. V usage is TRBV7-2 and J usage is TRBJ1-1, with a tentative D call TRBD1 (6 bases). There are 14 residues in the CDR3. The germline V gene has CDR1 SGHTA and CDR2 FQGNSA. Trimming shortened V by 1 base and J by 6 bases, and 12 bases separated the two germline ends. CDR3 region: CASSLDVGQPEAFF. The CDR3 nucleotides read TGTGCCAGCAGCTTAGATGTCGGACAGCCTGAAGCTTTCTTT.

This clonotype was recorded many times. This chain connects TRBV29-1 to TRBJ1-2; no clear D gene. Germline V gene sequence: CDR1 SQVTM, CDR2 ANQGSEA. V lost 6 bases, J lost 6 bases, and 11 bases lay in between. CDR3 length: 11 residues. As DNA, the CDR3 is TGCAGCGTAGAGCTTAGGGATGGCTACACCTTC. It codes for CSVELRDGYTF.

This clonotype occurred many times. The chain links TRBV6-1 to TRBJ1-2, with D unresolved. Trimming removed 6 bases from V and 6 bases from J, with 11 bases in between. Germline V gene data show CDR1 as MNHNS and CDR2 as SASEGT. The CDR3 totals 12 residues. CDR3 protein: CASSPLVHGYTF. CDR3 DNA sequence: TGTGCCAGCAGCCCCTTGGTCCATGGCTACACCTTC.

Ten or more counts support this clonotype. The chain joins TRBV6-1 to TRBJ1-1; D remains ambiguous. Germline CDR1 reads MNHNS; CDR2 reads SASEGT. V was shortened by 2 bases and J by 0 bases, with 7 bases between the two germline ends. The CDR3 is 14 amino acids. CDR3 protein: CASSEQQMNTEAFF. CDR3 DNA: TGTGCCAGCAGTGAACAGCAAATGAACACTGAAGCTTTCTTT.

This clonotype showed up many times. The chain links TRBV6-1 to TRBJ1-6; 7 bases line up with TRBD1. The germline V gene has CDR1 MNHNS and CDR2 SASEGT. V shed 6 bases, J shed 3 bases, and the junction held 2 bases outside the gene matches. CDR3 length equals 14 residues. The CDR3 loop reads CASRDRVYNSPLHF. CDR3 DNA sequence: TGTGCCAGCAGAGACAGGGTCTATAATTCACCCCTCCACTTT.

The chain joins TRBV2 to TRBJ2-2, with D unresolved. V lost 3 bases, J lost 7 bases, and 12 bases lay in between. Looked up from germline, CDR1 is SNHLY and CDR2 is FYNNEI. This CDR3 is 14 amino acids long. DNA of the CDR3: TGTGCCAGCAGTGAGGCCCTAGGTGGCGGGGAGCTGTTTTTT. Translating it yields CASSEALGGGELFF.

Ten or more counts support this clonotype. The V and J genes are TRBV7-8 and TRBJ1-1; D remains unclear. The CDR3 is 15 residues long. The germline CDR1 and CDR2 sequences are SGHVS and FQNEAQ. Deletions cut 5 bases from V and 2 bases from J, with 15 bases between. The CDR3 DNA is TGTGCCAGCAGCGACGTAGGACGGCGTAACACTGAAGCTTTCTTT. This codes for CASSDVGRRNTEAFF. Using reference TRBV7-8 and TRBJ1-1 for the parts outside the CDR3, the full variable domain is GAGVSQSPRYKVAKRGQDVALRCDPISGHVSLFWYQQALGQGPEFLTYFQNEAQLDKSGLPSDRFFAERPEGSVSTLKIQRTQQEDSAVYLCASSDVGRRNTEAFFGQGTRLTVV.

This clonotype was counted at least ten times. The CDR3 region is CASTLDLGSSPLHF. The CDR3 DNA reads TGTGCCAGCACTCTTGATTTGGGTAGTTCACCCCTCCACTTT. The genes are TRBV6-1 and TRBJ1-6, with D unresolved. Trimming removed 7 bases from V and 9 bases from J, with 16 bases in between. CDR3 length: 14 amino acids. The germline V gene has CDR1 MNHNS and CDR2 SASEGT.

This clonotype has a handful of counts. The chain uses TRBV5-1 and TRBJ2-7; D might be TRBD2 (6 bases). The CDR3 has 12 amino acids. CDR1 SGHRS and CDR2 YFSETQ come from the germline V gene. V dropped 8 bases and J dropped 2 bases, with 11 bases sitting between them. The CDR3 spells CASGGWAYEQYF. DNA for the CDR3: TGCGCCAGTGGAGGGTGGGCCTACGAGCAGTACTTC.

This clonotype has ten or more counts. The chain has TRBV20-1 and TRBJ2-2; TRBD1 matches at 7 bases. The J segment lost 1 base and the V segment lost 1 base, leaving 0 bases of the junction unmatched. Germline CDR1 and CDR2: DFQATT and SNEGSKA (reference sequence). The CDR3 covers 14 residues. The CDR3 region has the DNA TGCAGTGCTAGAGGGACAGGGAACACCGGGGAGCTGTTTTTT. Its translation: CSARGTGNTGELFF.

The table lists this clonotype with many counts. The CDR3 reads CATSDAGVQNTIYF. The CDR3 region has the DNA TGTGCCACCAGTGACGCAGGGGTACAAAACACCATATATTTT. This chain joins TRBV24-1 and TRBJ1-3; perhaps TRBD1 as D (6 bases). Deletions cut 4 bases from V and 6 bases from J, with 12 bases between. The germline V gene encodes CDR1 KGHDR and CDR2 SFDVKD. The CDR3 totals 14 residues.